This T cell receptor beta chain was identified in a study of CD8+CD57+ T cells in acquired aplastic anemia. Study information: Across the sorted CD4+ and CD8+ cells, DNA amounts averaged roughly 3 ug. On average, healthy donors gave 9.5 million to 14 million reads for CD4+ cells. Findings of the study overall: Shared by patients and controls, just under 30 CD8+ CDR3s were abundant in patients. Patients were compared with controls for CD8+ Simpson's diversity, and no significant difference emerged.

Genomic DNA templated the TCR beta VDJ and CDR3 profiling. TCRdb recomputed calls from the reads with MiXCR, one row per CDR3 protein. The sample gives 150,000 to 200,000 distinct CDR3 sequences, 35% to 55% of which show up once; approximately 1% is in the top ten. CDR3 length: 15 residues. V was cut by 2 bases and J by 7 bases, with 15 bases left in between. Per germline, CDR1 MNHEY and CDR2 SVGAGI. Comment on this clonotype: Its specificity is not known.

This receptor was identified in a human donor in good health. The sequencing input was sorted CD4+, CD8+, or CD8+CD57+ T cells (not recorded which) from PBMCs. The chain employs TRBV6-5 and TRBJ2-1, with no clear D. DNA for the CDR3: TGTGCCAGCAGTTACCAATTCTTAGACACTAATGAGCAGTTCTTC. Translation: CASSYQFLDTNEQFF.